In its sample, the clone carrying this T cell receptor beta chain was seen many times. The record originates from a study of Graves' ophthalmopathy and Graves' hyperthyroidism. This CDR3 comprises 13 residues. Per the germline V gene, CDR1 is DFQATT and CDR2 is SNEGSKA (reference sequence). Serum thyroxine and TRAb, along with clinical symptoms, thyroid ultrasound and orbital computed tomography, were what diagnosis relied on. Researchers took RNA transcripts and amplified TCR beta CDR3 regions from them. First-round RT-PCR relied on HTBI primers, and a second-round multiplex PCR came next. A single record per CDR3 protein comes from TCRdb applying MiXCR to the multiplex PCR reads. The data show 200,000 to 250,000 distinct CDR3 sequences, less than 30% seen once.

The sample taken for sequencing was peripheral blood. The receptor's source is a man in his forties or fifties with Graves' ophthalmopathy. V gene TRBV20-1 combines with J gene TRBJ2-7; 8 nucleotides line up with TRBD1. The CDR3 bases are TGCAGCTTTTCACCGGGACAGGACTACGAGCAGTACTTC. Translated: CSFSPGQDYEQYF.